These T cell receptor beta chains were read from a single sample in a study of OX40 agonist ivuxolimab in advanced cancers. Clones were read by immunoSEQ multiplex PCR, and TCRdb kept only the in-frame ones, dropping some. This sample carries about 76,000 clones, 84% of them seen once, and the ten largest clones take around 6.6%. Sequencing used CD4+ or CD8+ T cells sorted from blood, obtained in a trial of the OX40 agonist ivuxolimab. These receptors originate from an adult with an advanced solid tumor such as melanoma, head and neck, liver or kidney cancer. CDR3s include the opening cysteine and the closing phenylalanine or tryptophan. D genes are given only for firm matches. Rows give clone size only sometimes, using once, few, many, or a class for an expanded clone.

size,V,J,D,CDR3,DNA
NA,TRBV7-2,TRBJ2-7,NA,CASSLSWTAAYEQYF,TGTGCCAGCAGCTTATCTTGGACCGCTGCCTACGAGCAGTACTTC
NA,TRBV9,TRBJ2-2,NA,CASSVARQGGTGELFF,TGTGCCAGCAGCGTAGCTAGGCAGGGGGGCACCGGGGAGCTGTTTTTT
NA,TRBV4-1,TRBJ2-1,NA,CASSQMDIFSYNEQFF,TGCGCCAGCAGCCAAATGGACATTTTCTCCTACAATGAGCAGTTCTTC
NA,TRBV4-3,TRBJ2-1,NA,CASSTSSTASYNEQFF,TGCGCCAGCAGCACTTCCTCGACTGCATCCTACAATGAGCAGTTCTTC
NA,TRBV5-1,TRBJ1-6,NA,CASSLGGLNNSPLHF,TGCGCCAGCAGCTTGGGGGGACTGAATAATTCACCCCTCCACTTT
NA,TRBV9,TRBJ2-2,NA,CASSPHHTGRGELFF,TGTGCCAGCAGCCCCCATCACACGGGTCGGGGGGAGCTGTTTTTT
NA,TRBV10-3,TRBJ2-7,NA,CAISEYNTYEQYF,TGTGCCATCAGTGAATACAATACCTACGAGCAGTACTTC
NA,TRBV7-3,TRBJ2-2,TRBD1,CASSLEGGYIGELFF,TGTGCCAGCAGCTTAGAAGGGGGCTATATCGGGGAGCTGTTTTTT
NA,TRBV19,TRBJ1-2,NA,CASSESRALGYTF,TGTGCCAGTAGTGAAAGCCGTGCCCTGGGGTACACCTTC
NA,TRBV25-1,TRBJ2-2,NA,CASSAFGYSGTGELFF,TGTGCCAGCAGTGCATTCGGATATTCGGGCACCGGGGAGCTGTTTTTT
NA,TRBV7-9,TRBJ2-3,NA,CASSPEGLTDTQYF,TGTGCCAGCAGCCCGGAAGGGCTCACAGATACGCAGTATTTT
NA,TRBV5-7,TRBJ1-5,NA,CASRNGTKTNQPQHF,TGTGCCAGCAGGAACGGGACAAAGACGAATCAGCCCCAGCATTTT
few,TRBV28,TRBJ1-4,NA,CASRRLTGRGPTTTNEKLFF,TGTGCCAGCAGGCGCCTGACTGGGCGGGGACCCACAACAACTAATGAAAAACTGTTTTTT
few,TRBV27,TRBJ1-2,NA,CASSFRDNYGYTF,TGTGCCAGCAGTTTCCGGGACAACTATGGCTACACCTTC
NA,TRBV4-1,TRBJ2-7,NA,CTSSQQVLDSGYEQYF,TGCACCAGCAGCCAACAAGTCCTGGACAGCGGCTACGAGCAGTACTTC
NA,TRBV7-2,TRBJ2-1,TRBD2,CASSSLTSAYNEQFF,TGTGCCAGCAGCTCCTTGACTAGCGCCTACAATGAGCAGTTCTTC
NA,TRBV13,TRBJ2-5,TRBD1,CASNRGRGETQYF,TGTGCCAGCAACAGGGGGCGCGGAGAGACCCAGTACTTC
NA,TRBV4-1,TRBJ2-7,NA,CASSQAGPHYEQYF,TGCGCCAGCAGCCAGGCGGGACCCCACTACGAGCAGTACTTC
once,TRBV9,TRBJ1-5,NA,CASSARDHPNQPQHF,TGTGCCAGCAGCGCCCGTGACCATCCTAATCAGCCCCAGCATTTT
NA,TRBV5-1,TRBJ1-1,NA,CASSFVDRTDEAFF,TGCGCCAGCAGCTTCGTAGACAGAACTGATGAAGCTTTCTTT
NA,TRBV7-2,TRBJ2-7,NA,CASSLDGRVYEQYF,TGTGCCAGCAGCTTAGACGGCAGGGTCTACGAGCAGTACTTC
NA,TRBV27,TRBJ1-6,TRBD1,CASSRQTGTHNSPLHF,TGTGCCAGCAGTCGACAGACAGGGACCCATAATTCACCCCTCCACTTT
NA,TRBV5-5,TRBJ1-3,TRBD1,CASRGTGRGNTIYF,TGTGCCAGCAGAGGGACAGGGAGAGGAAACACCATATATTTT
NA,TRBV5-1,TRBJ2-7,TRBD1,CASSLNPGTGTYEQYF,TGCGCCAGCAGCCTAAATCCCGGGACAGGGACTTACGAGCAGTACTTC
once,TRBV19,TRBJ2-1,NA,CASRPLGTGNYNEQFF,TGTGCCAGTAGGCCTCTAGGCACAGGGAACTACAATGAGCAGTTCTTC
NA,TRBV2,TRBJ1-4,NA,CASIRGAISATNEKLFF,TGTGCCAGCATTCGGGGGGCCATATCAGCAACTAATGAAAAACTGTTTTTT
NA,TRBV5-5,TRBJ1-1,NA,CASSRSMTERNTEAFF,TGTGCCAGCAGCCGATCTATGACAGAACGTAACACTGAAGCTTTCTTT
once,TRBV23-1,TRBJ2-7,NA,CASSQSPDGGPGETYEQYF,TGCGCCAGCAGTCAATCCCCCGATGGGGGACCTGGAGAGACCTACGAGCAGTACTTC
NA,TRBV6-5,TRBJ1-1,TRBD1,CASSNGQGFFF,TGTGCCAGCAGTAACGGACAGGGGTTTTTCTTT
NA,TRBV4-1,TRBJ1-5,NA,CASSPVSGGISNQPQHF,TGCGCCAGCAGCCCGGTTTCGGGGGGGATAAGCAATCAGCCCCAGCATTTT
NA,TRBV5-1,TRBJ2-3,TRBD2,CASTPGAGAWTDTQYF,TGCGCCAGCACCCCAGGAGCGGGGGCTTGGACAGATACGCAGTATTTT
NA,TRBV4-3,TRBJ1-2,NA,CASSLLPSGAADGYTF,TGCGCCAGCAGCCTCCTTCCCTCCGGGGCAGCGGATGGCTACACCTTC
NA,TRBV4-2,TRBJ2-5,TRBD1,CASSQDKGQQTETQYF,TGTGCCAGCAGCCAAGATAAGGGACAGCAAACTGAGACCCAGTACTTC
NA,TRBV5-1,TRBJ1-1,NA,CASSLEGRNTEAFF,TGCGCCAGCAGCTTGGAGGGGAGGAACACTGAAGCTTTCTTT
once,TRBV7-9,TRBJ2-3,NA,CASSYPRAITDTQYF,TGTGCCAGCAGTTACCCCCGGGCGATAACAGATACGCAGTATTTT
NA,TRBV10-3,TRBJ2-7,TRBD2,CAISESSGRTSYEQYF,TGTGCCATCAGTGAATCTAGCGGGCGTACCTCCTACGAGCAGTACTTC
NA,TRBV5-4,TRBJ2-3,TRBD2,CASSLPLLAGVDTQYF,TGTGCCAGCAGCTTGCCTTTACTAGCGGGAGTGGATACGCAGTATTTT
NA,TRBV11-2,TRBJ2-7,NA,CASSLQTYEQYF,TGTGCCAGCAGCCTCCAGACCTACGAGCAGTACTTC
NA,TRBV5-4,TRBJ2-1,TRBD1,CASSAGTGHTLLNNEQFF,TGTGCCAGCAGCGCGGGGACAGGGCATACTCTCCTAAACAATGAGCAGTTCTTC
NA,TRBV9,TRBJ2-1,TRBD2,CASSVGGLYNEQFF,TGTGCCAGCAGCGTGGGGGGGTTGTACAATGAGCAGTTCTTC
NA,TRBV10-2,TRBJ2-2,NA,CASKSDGELFF,TGCGCCAGCAAGTCTGACGGGGAGCTGTTTTTT
NA,TRBV13,TRBJ2-7,NA,CASSLEGGPRLNYEQYF,TGTGCCAGCAGCTTAGAGGGGGGACCCAGGCTGAACTACGAGCAGTACTTC
NA,TRBV10-3,TRBJ1-1,NA,CATSSPGNTEAFF,TGTGCCACCAGCAGCCCGGGTAACACTGAAGCTTTCTTT
NA,TRBV5-6,TRBJ1-1,TRBD1,CASSLQGALTEAFF,TGTGCCAGCAGCCTTCAGGGGGCTTTGACTGAAGCTTTCTTT
once,TRBV6-1,TRBJ1-1,NA,CASSEAAGPYDTEAFF,TGTGCCAGCAGTGAAGCGGCCGGGCCCTATGACACTGAAGCTTTCTTT
NA,TRBV5-1,TRBJ2-1,NA,CASSLVGLEQFF,TGCGCCAGCAGCTTGGTAGGGTTGGAGCAGTTCTTC
few,TRBV7-7,TRBJ1-1,TRBD1,CASSLAERDRVGMNTEAFF,TGTGCTAGCAGCTTAGCGGAGAGGGACAGGGTCGGGATGAACACTGAAGCTTTCTTT
NA,TRBV9,TRBJ2-5,TRBD2,CASSVGTSGGIQETQYF,TGTGCCAGCAGCGTAGGGACTAGCGGGGGGATCCAAGAGACCCAGTACTTC
NA,TRBV6-5,TRBJ1-5,NA,CASSYSAGNEPQHF,TGTGCCAGCAGTTACTCGGCGGGGAACGAGCCCCAGCATTTT
NA,TRBV19,TRBJ1-2,NA,CASQANYGYTF,TGTGCCAGTCAGGCTAACTATGGCTACACCTTC
once,TRBV11-3,TRBJ1-3,TRBD1,CASSSDRGLNTIYF,TGTGCCAGCAGCTCGGACAGGGGGCTCAACACCATATATTTT